These 19 T cell receptor beta chains were sequenced from one sample in a study of blood T cells in healthy people across ages. A J-beta primer mix and a sample-barcoded 5' primer were used in a second PCR of about 7 to 11 cycles. TCRdb fed the 5' RACE reads into MiXCR, producing one record per CDR3 protein. The sample has roughly 1.4 million distinct CDR3 sequences; 55% to 75% are singletons. Sequences were obtained from blood. These receptors were taken from a man aged 18 to 29 in good health.

The V call is TRBV6-5, the J call TRBJ2-1; D is unclear. CDR1 MNHEY and CDR2 SVGAGI come from the germline V gene. The CDR3 loop spans 13 amino acids. The ends were cut back, 2 bases at V and 3 bases at J, with 5 bases in the middle. In DNA form, the CDR3 reads TGTGCCAGCAGTTACGAGCGCTACAATGAGCAGTTCTTC. Its translation is CASSYERYNEQFF.

This clonotype appeared a single time. J is TRBJ2-6 and V is TRBV2; D is unclear. V shed 8 bases and J shed 2 bases, with 7 bases lying between them. Looked up from germline, CDR1 is SNHLY and CDR2 is FYNNEI. The CDR3 spans 13 residues. The chain's CDR3 is CASGLAGANVLTF. CDR3 nucleotides: TGTGCCAGCGGGTTGGCTGGGGCCAACGTCCTGACTTTC.

The genes are TRBV28 and TRBJ2-7, with 9 bases identical to TRBD1. The CDR3 runs to 17 residues. With V trimmed by 4 bases and J by 6 bases, 16 bases remained unmatched. Germline loops: CDR1 MDHEN, CDR2 SYDVKM. In DNA, the CDR3 is TGTGCCAGCAGTTCCCTTCAAACCGGGACAGGGAATCTCGAGCAGTACTTC. Encoded protein: CASSSLQTGTGNLEQYF.

The chain recombines TRBV15 with TRBJ1-1; 7 nucleotides line up with TRBD1. The CDR3 covers 15 residues. V was pared by 5 bases and J by 0 bases, with 6 bases of the junction left unmatched. Germline CDR1 reads LNHNV; CDR2 reads YYDKDF (reference sequence). The CDR3, as DNA: TGTGCCACCAGCGGGGGGGGACAGTTGAACACTGAAGCTTTCTTT. Its translation: CATSGGGQLNTEAFF.

V is TRBV5-1 and J is TRBJ2-3, with 10 bases identical to TRBD2. Germline V gene sequence: CDR1 SGHRS, CDR2 YFSETQ. This CDR3 is 16 amino acids long. The trim removed 1 base at V and 0 bases at J, leaving 2 bases unmatched. The CDR3: CASSLYSGGSTDTQYF. The CDR3 DNA follows: TGCGCCAGCAGCTTGTATAGCGGGGGGAGCACAGATACGCAGTATTTT.

The chain uses TRBV6-5 and TRBJ2-5, with no clear D. The germline V gene has CDR1 MNHEY and CDR2 SVGAGI. V lost 8 bases and J 3 bases, leaving 16 bases between the germline ends. The CDR3 has 14 residues. Here the CDR3 reads CASSSQVQEETQYF. In DNA form, the CDR3 reads TGTGCCAGCTCTTCTCAGGTTCAAGAAGAGACCCAGTACTTC.

The chain combines TRBV15 with TRBJ2-5, with 8 bases identical to TRBD1. The length of the CDR3 is 17 residues. Germline lookup yields CDR1 LNHNV and CDR2 YYDKDF (reference sequence). After removal of 5 bases from V and 2 bases from J, the junction contained 13 bases not matched to a gene. The CDR3 DNA reads as TGTGCCACCAGCGAACAGACCTCAGGGGGCCTACAAGAGACCCAGTACTTC. Translation: CATSEQTSGGLQETQYF.

The chain couples TRBV25-1 to TRBJ2-7; D is unresolved. The ends were cut back, 4 bases at V and 3 bases at J, with 16 bases in the middle. The germline CDR1 and CDR2 sequences are MGHDK and SYGVNS. The CDR3 runs 15 residues. The CDR3 protein is CASSAGFRVGYEQYF. The CDR3 nucleotides read TGTGCCAGCAGTGCCGGGTTCCGAGTGGGCTACGAGCAGTACTTC.

The rearrangement links TRBV7-9 to TRBJ2-1; unclear D gene. Germline V gene data show CDR1 as SEHNR and CDR2 as FQNEAQ (reference sequence). Trimming cost V 4 bases and J 4 bases, with 8 bases left between them. The CDR3 sequence is 13 residues long. The CDR3 DNA sequence: TGTGCCAGCAGCTCCCCGCTATACAATGAGCAGTTCTTC. As protein: CASSSPLYNEQFF.

The genes are TRBV6-2 or TRBV6-3 and TRBJ1-1; weak D call: TRBD1 (5 bases). The CDR3 is 10 amino acids. The V end was cut by 10 bases, the J end by 12 bases, with 15 bases between. The germline V gene has CDR1 MNHEY and CDR2 SVGEGT. CDR3 nucleotide sequence: TGTGCCATCGGGGCCTTCCAGACTTTCTTT. Amino acids: CAIGAFQTFF.

The J gene is TRBJ2-2, the V gene TRBV5-5, with 11 bases matching TRBD1. The germline CDR1 and CDR2 sequences are SGHKS and YYEKEE (reference sequence). The CDR3 sequence is 16 residues long. Trimming cost V 4 bases and J 6 bases; bases outside gene matches: 8. CDR3 in DNA: TGTGCCAGCAGCCTTGGGACAGGGGGACGAGCCGGGGAGCTGTTTTTT. It translates to CASSLGTGGRAGELFF.

The chain uses TRBV5-1 and TRBJ2-3; 7 bases match TRBD2. V shed 4 bases, J shed 2 bases, and the junction held 10 bases outside the gene matches. Germline CDR1 SGHRS, CDR2 YFSETQ. The CDR3 covers 16 residues. In DNA, the CDR3 is TGCGCCAGCAGCCCTGCCCGGCTAGCGGACACAGATACGCAGTATTTT. The encoded protein is CASSPARLADTDTQYF.

Concerning this clonotype itself: Since the CDR3 does not end with the conserved phenylalanine or tryptophan, this likely comes from a read error. The chain combines TRBV4-1 with TRBJ1-1; possibly TRBD1 for D (5 bases). The germline V gene has CDR1 MGHRA and CDR2 YSYEKL. V gave up 8 bases and J gave up 2 bases, with 15 bases separating them. This CDR3 has 14 residues. CDR3 in DNA: TGCGCCAGCGGAATAGGGGACCCCAACACTGAAGCTTTCGTT. This codes for CASGIGDPNTEAFV.

This clonotype was observed a handful of times. This chain joins TRBV20-1 and TRBJ2-2; 9 nucleotides line up with TRBD2. Germline V CDR1 and CDR2: DFQATT, SNEGSKA (reference sequence). Trimming cost V 6 bases and J 9 bases; bases outside gene matches: 11. There are 14 residues in the CDR3. The CDR3 loop is CSARRTSAHRELFF. In DNA form, the CDR3 reads TGCAGTGCCAGACGGACTAGCGCCCACCGGGAGCTGTTTTTT.

The chain recombines TRBV15 with TRBJ1-3; D unresolved. The CDR3 length is 16 residues. Germline loops: CDR1 LNHNV, CDR2 YYDKDF (reference sequence). The V gene lost 4 bases and the J gene lost 0 bases, with 13 bases spanning the gap. CDR3 sequence reads: CATSTLGRSSGNTIYF. Here the CDR3 DNA reads TGTGCCACCAGCACCCTTGGTAGGAGCTCTGGAAACACCATATATTTT.

The chain joins TRBV7-8 to TRBJ2-7; 8 positions agree with TRBD1. This CDR3 region has 16 residues. CDR1 is SGHVS, CDR2 FQNEAQ, per germline. With 5 bases clipped from V and 4 bases from J, the junction kept 13 bases outside the gene matches. CDR3 in DNA: TGTGCCAGCAGCGCAACCGGGACAGGTATTTTATACGAGCAGTACTTC. This sequence encodes CASSATGTGILYEQYF.

The gene calls are TRBV27 and TRBJ2-1, with D perhaps TRBD1 or TRBD2 (5 bases each). Germline V gene lookup returns CDR1 MNHEY and CDR2 SMNVEV (reference sequence). V lost 5 bases to trimming and J lost 2 bases, with 13 bases between them. The CDR3 sequence is 15 residues long. The CDR3 sequence: CASSEGSSAYNEQFF. The DNA of the CDR3 is TGTGCCAGCAGTGAGGGGTCGAGCGCCTACAATGAGCAGTTCTTC.

This chain uses TRBV9 with TRBJ1-1; D not resolved. The germline V gene has CDR1 SGDLS and CDR2 YYNGEE. The CDR3 totals 13 residues. Trimming cost V 0 bases and J 6 bases, with 9 bases left between them. CDR3 bases: TGTGCCAGCAGCGTAGATGGATTCTCTGAAGCTTTCTTT. It translates to CASSVDGFSEAFF.

The genes are TRBV25-1 and TRBJ2-1, with 14 bases aligning to TRBD2. Germline V lookup: CDR1 MGHDK, CDR2 SYGVNS. With 1 base clipped from V and 8 bases from J, the junction kept 4 bases outside the gene matches. The CDR3 runs 16 residues. The CDR3 DNA reads as TGTGCCAGCAGTGAATCAGGGACTAGCGGGGGATATGAGCAGTTCTTC. Translated: CASSESGTSGGYEQFF. The full variable domain, with the rest looked up from reference TRBV25-1 and TRBJ2-1, is EADIYQTPRYLVIGTGKKITLECSQTMGHDKMYWYQQDPGMELHLIHYSYGVNSTEKGDLSSESTVSRIRTEHFPLTLESARPSHTSQYLCASSESGTSGGYEQFFGPGTRLTVL.